This TCR beta chain originates from a study of shared clonotypes between healthy human individuals. Study-level points and caveats: Several donors held roughly 5% of naive CD4 clonotypes in common.

Naive CD8 cells comprised CD45RO-negative, CCR7-positively selected cells, excluding terminally differentiated effector memory CD45RA+ cells. Profiling relied on immunoSEQ multiplex PCR, and the TCRdb table lists in-frame clones only, not all of them. The repertoire holds more than 2 million clones, just under 95% seen once, with more than 0.95% in the top ten. Concerning this clone itself: Its matching antigen is unknown.

V shed 5 bases and J shed 0 bases, with 9 bases lying between them. Germline V lookup: CDR1 SGHAT, CDR2 FQNNGV. The CDR3 extends over 14 amino acids. The TCR was taken from a man aged 18 to 35 in good health. The V gene is TRBV11-2, the J gene TRBJ2-3; D remains unclear. Sequencing input: naive CD8+ T cells sorted from blood. The CDR3 DNA reads as TGTGCCAGCAGCCCGCCTGACAGCACAGATACGCAGTATTTT. Amino acid sequence: CASSPPDSTDTQYF.